The 10 T cell receptor beta chains given below trace back to one sample, sequenced in a study of Ad26.COV2.S vaccination and SARS-CoV-2 variants. The treatment denotes: 15 to 20 received Ad26.COV2.S at low or high dose, single or two shots; about 5 received placebo; per-sample allocation not given. Repertoires come from day 63 after the first vaccine or placebo injection. Method: immunoSEQ multiplex PCR; TCRdb's copy keeps in-frame clones and lacks some. This sample carries more than 400,000 clones, about 90% of them seen once, and the ten largest clones take more than 1.5%. The input for sequencing was peripheral blood, taken in a trial of Ad26.COV2.S vaccine versus placebo. Receptor source: a person between 18 and 65 years old who received the Ad26.COV2.S COVID-19 vaccine or a placebo.

The chain has TRBV4-3 and TRBJ1-1; tentative D call: TRBD1 (5 bases). The germline V gene has CDR1 LGHNA and CDR2 YSLEER. CDR3 size: 14 residues. Trimming cost V 4 bases and J 4 bases, with 13 bases left between them. CDR3 DNA: TGCGCCAGCAGCCGGACACTCGAAGGCACTGAAGCTTTCTTT. It yields the protein CASSRTLEGTEAFF.

V and J are TRBV4-2 and TRBJ1-6, with 8 bases fitting TRBD1. The ends lost 3 bases at V and 12 bases at J; junction bases unmatched: 4. This CDR3 comprises 13 residues. Germline V CDR1 and CDR2: LGHNA, YNFKEQ. The CDR3 nucleotides are TGTGCCAGCAGCCACCTACAGGGGGGACCCCTCCACTTT. Translation: CASSHLQGGPLHF.

The V and J genes are TRBV6-5 and TRBJ1-2; TRBD1 agrees at 7 bases. Per the germline V gene, CDR1 is MNHEY and CDR2 is SVGAGI. This CDR3 contains 15 residues. With V trimmed by 5 bases and J by 7 bases, 13 bases remained unmatched. The CDR3 DNA is TGTGCCAGCAGTCCCACCGGGACAGCCTTTCTTGGCTACACCTTC. This sequence encodes CASSPTGTAFLGYTF.

V is TRBV21-1 and J is TRBJ1-6; the listed D gene, TRBD1, was not tested against the DNA. TRBV21-1 is a pseudogene segment. This CDR3 spans 16 amino acids. The DNA for the CDR3 is TGTGCCAGCAGCAAACCAGCACCGGGACAGGCTTCACCCCTCCACTTT. Protein product: CASSKPAPGQASPLHF.

The chain has TRBV9 and TRBJ2-7, with 9 bases identical to TRBD2. This CDR3 spans 15 amino acids. The V gene end was trimmed by 0 bases and the J gene end by 6 bases; junction bases not matched to a gene: 7. Germline loops: CDR1 SGDLS, CDR2 YYNGEE. The CDR3, as DNA: TGTGCCAGCAGCGTAGCAGCGGGGGGTGCCGGCGAGCAGTACTTC. This codes for CASSVAAGGAGEQYF.

This clone has just one count. The V call is TRBV7-9, the J call TRBJ2-6; D is perhaps TRBD1 (5 bases). CDR3 length: 17 amino acids. Trimming took off 0 bases at V and 2 bases at J, with 11 bases between the two ends. From germline, CDR1 is SEHNR and CDR2 FQNEAQ (reference sequence). The CDR3 DNA reads TGTGCCAGCAGCTTAGCCTCACAGGCAGCTGGGGCCAACGTCCTGACTTTC. Its protein product is CASSLASQAAGANVLTF. The entire variable domain, with the rest obtained from reference TRBV7-9 and TRBJ2-6, is as follows: DTGVSQNPRHKITKRGQNVTFRCDPISEHNRLYWYRQTLGQGPEFLTYFQNEAQLEKSRLLSDRFSAERPKGSFSTLEIQRTEQGDSAMYLCASSLASQAAGANVLTFGAGSRLTVL.

The chain is built from TRBV5-6 and TRBJ1-2; TRBD1 agrees at 8 bases. Germline CDR1 reads SGHDT; CDR2 reads YYEEEE. J gave up 14 bases and V 4 bases, and 28 bases lay outside the gene matches. This CDR3 contains 18 residues. The CDR3 DNA reads as TGTGCCAGCAGCCCACGCACTCCTCGGGACAGGATTTTATATGGCTGTACCTTC. It yields the protein CASSPRTPRDRILYGCTF.

The chain is built from TRBV18 and TRBJ1-1; D gene unclear. CDR1 is KGHSH, CDR2 LQKENI, per germline. V was shortened by 4 bases and J by 7 bases, with 10 bases between the two germline ends. The CDR3 sequence is 12 residues long. The CDR3 region is CASSHDYFEAFF. The CDR3 region has the DNA TGTGCCAGCTCACATGACTACTTTGAAGCTTTCTTT.

The rearrangement joins TRBV9 to TRBJ1-1; a weak D match, TRBD1 (5 bases). Germline V CDR1 and CDR2: SGDLS, YYNGEE. V lost 0 bases, J lost 4 bases, and 7 bases lay in between. The CDR3 sequence is 13 residues long. This chain's CDR3 is CASSVAGRTEAFF. The CDR3 DNA is TGTGCCAGCAGCGTAGCGGGGCGCACTGAAGCTTTCTTT.

The genes are TRBV27 and TRBJ1-1; 8 nucleotides match TRBD1. CDR1 is MNHEY, CDR2 SMNVEV, per germline (reference sequence). The CDR3 runs 14 residues. V gave up 4 bases and J gave up 3 bases; unmatched junction bases: 4. Written as DNA, the CDR3 is TGTGCCAGCAGTTCAGGGGGCCCCTACACTGAAGCTTTCTTT. Amino acids: CASSSGGPYTEAFF.